The sequence of this T cell receptor beta chain was determined in a study (TCRdb year 2016). The library was produced with RT-PCR. This sample was sequenced with an Illumina MiSeq. TCRdb reprocessed the public reads (quality trimming at Q25 with fastp, clone calling with MiXCR) and kept in-frame beta chains. All rows with the same CDR3 protein become a single entry with the most common DNA and genes. Here the sample has about 680,000 distinct CDR3 sequences; 13% to 15% occur a single time. Jointly, the top ten make up 3.6% of the sample. As encoded in the germline V gene (reference sequence), CDR1 is MNHEY while CDR2 is SMNVEV. Including the terminal cysteine and phenylalanine, the CDR3 comprises 12 residues. Only the CDR3 part of the read is kept: 36 bases, read in frame from the first base. The V end loses 8 bases and the J end loses 3 bases, and a stretch of 10 bases separates them. Note on this clonotype: Its antigen is currently not known. No much larger clonotype is one base removed from it; base qualities were not supplied.

The V and J genes are TRBV27 and TRBJ1-2; the D gene remains uncertain. The specimen was memory CD4+ T cells from blood. This clonotype originated in a female donor in good health, serving as a healthy control. This receptor carries the CDR3 CASGNSHYGYTF. The sequenced DNA: TGTGCCAGCGGAAACTCTCACTATGGCTACACCTTC.